The source of this TCR beta chain is a study of patients and donors after allogeneic stem cell transplantation. TCRdb reprocessed the RT-PCR reads via MiXCR and lists one record per CDR3 protein. In the table there are fewer than 500,000 distinct CDR3 sequences, approximately 16% of which are singletons. This clonotype was seen a handful of times. Looked up from germline, CDR1 is SGHVS and CDR2 is FNYEAQ. The CDR3 totals 17 residues. V dropped 1 base and J dropped 1 base, with 16 bases sitting between them. Input material: blood, either unsorted or a sorted T cell fraction (not recorded which). V gene TRBV7-6 combines with J gene TRBJ1-1; D ambiguous. The origin of this receptor is a human donor who was either an allogeneic HSCT recipient or a stem cell or donor lymphocyte infusion donor (not recorded which). It is not recorded whose cells these are; they may come from a transplant donor. The CDR3 protein is CASSLGTATWRNTEAFF. In nucleotides, the CDR3 is TGTGCCAGCAGCTTAGGTACAGCCACCTGGAGGAACACTGAAGCTTTCTTT.